This is a list of T cell receptor beta chains from one sample in a study of chemoradiotherapy in HPV16-positive cancers. Some clones are missing from TCRdb's copy, which holds only in-frame ones; the method was immunoSEQ multiplex PCR. The sample includes roughly 15,000 clones, roughly 74% of them seen just once. The specimen was collected from a patient who underwent chemoradiotherapy. The receptors were sampled from a human donor with HPV-associated anogenital cancer. The CDR3 runs from the conserved cysteine through the conserved F or W. Fields, in order: J gene, V gene, CDR3 protein.

>TRBJ2-7|TRBV6-5
CASTKGYEQYF
>TRBJ2-7|TRBV5-6
CASSSLRYEQYF
>TRBJ2-7|TRBV11-2
CASSLGQGAREQYF
>TRBJ2-1|TRBV7-9
CASSSRGGSYNEQFF
>TRBJ1-6|TRBV2
CASRDAGGGDNSPLHF
>TRBJ2-7|TRBV4-2
CASSQGDLTGRSYEQYF
>TRBJ2-3|TRBV27
CASTSPAGGKQYF
>TRBJ2-1|TRBV9
CASSVAYQGPRQFF
>TRBJ2-7|TRBV11-3
CASSVENRAEAYEQYF
>TRBJ2-1|TRBV7-9
CASSLVGEQFF
>TRBJ2-2|TRBV30
CAWSVGRRNTGELFF
>TRBJ1-2|TRBV29-1
CSVPRDSPYGYTF
>TRBJ1-1|TRBV5-6
CASSPRAGGELLSEAFF
>TRBJ2-3|TRBV9
CASSASADTQYF
>TRBJ1-2|TRBV19
CASRGQGSYGYTF
>TRBJ1-2|TRBV30
CAWSVSRSYGYTF
>TRBJ2-1|TRBV6-6
CASTLLTGGSVNEQFF
>TRBJ2-6|TRBV2
CASVREAGGANVLTF
>TRBJ2-1|TRBV28
CASSGQGRRVGEQFF
>TRBJ2-3|TRBV6-5
CASNRRDRGSDTQYF
>TRBJ2-2|TRBV10-3
CASDDREDTGELFF
>TRBJ1-4|TRBV25-1
CASSEYWDTSTNEKLFF
>TRBJ2-2|TRBV7-8
CASSLPRGGNTGELFF
>TRBJ2-7|TRBV7-2
CASSLDSGISYEQYF
>TRBJ1-2|TRBV5-6
CASSLDASGYGYTF
>TRBJ1-1|TRBV10-2
CASSESGRALNTEAFF
>TRBJ1-4|TRBV5-8
CASSLGMSNEKLFF
>TRBJ2-7|TRBV25-1
CASSEYQGWYEQYF
>TRBJ1-3|TRBV7-8
CASSLVGHALVPGNTIYF
>TRBJ2-3|TRBV5-1
CASTLLGSDTQYF
>TRBJ1-2|TRBV19
CASSKQIFNYGYTF
>TRBJ2-1|TRBV2
CASSEWVEFNEQFF
>TRBJ2-1|TRBV6-5
CATRAYAYNEQFF
>TRBJ1-2|TRBV11-3
CASSPQDYGYTF